One and the same sample provided the 28 T cell receptor beta chains below, sequenced in a study of CD8 T cells in ankylosing spondylitis. Which antigens these TCRs recognize remains unknown. Study observations and caveats: Roughly eight highly homologous variants formed a TCR beta motif that appeared characteristic of ankylosing spondylitis blood.

TCRdb passed the 5' RACE reads through MiXCR, listing each CDR3 protein once. The sample yields roughly 400,000 distinct CDR3 sequences, approximately 20% seen once. The sequencing input was blood, either unsorted or a sorted T cell fraction (not recorded which). The receptors derive from a male donor with ankylosing spondylitis.

This clonotype was counted between two and nine times. The V call is TRBV7-6, the J call TRBJ2-3; 9 bases match TRBD2. The J segment lost 2 bases and the V segment lost 3 bases, leaving 6 bases of the junction unmatched. The CDR3 runs 16 residues. Germline V gene sequence: CDR1 SGHVS, CDR2 FNYEAQ. The DNA for the CDR3 is TGTGCCAGCAGCTTCCTATCTAGCGGGAACACAGATACGCAGTATTTT. It is translated as CASSFLSSGNTDTQYF.

J is TRBJ2-1 and V is TRBV14, with 9 bases lining up with TRBD2. The V gene's germline CDR1 is SGHDN and CDR2 FVKESK. This CDR3 comprises 14 residues. V shed 5 bases and J 6 bases; nucleotides not matched to a gene: 5. CDR3 amino acids: CASSSGLARNEQFF. The DNA for the CDR3 is TGTGCCAGCAGCTCAGGACTAGCGCGCAATGAGCAGTTCTTC.

This clonotype was observed a handful of times. V and J are TRBV11-2 and TRBJ2-2, with 13 positions matching TRBD2. CDR1 and CDR2 from the germline V gene are SGHAT and FQNNGV. This CDR3 comprises 19 residues. Trimming at V came to 6 bases and at J to 1 base, leaving 11 bases not matched to a gene. Here the CDR3 reads CASRIFSGLAGQNTGELFF. The CDR3 DNA reads TGTGCCAGCAGAATCTTTTCGGGACTAGCGGGACAGAACACCGGGGAGCTGTTTTTT.

The gene calls are TRBV20-1 and TRBJ2-3; 14 nucleotides line up with TRBD2. V dropped 2 bases and J dropped 7; count of bases not matched to a gene: 5. The CDR3 runs to 15 residues. Per the germline V gene, CDR1 is DFQATT and CDR2 is SNEGSKA (reference sequence). The CDR3 loop reads CSARPGTSGSYTQYF. In nucleotides, the CDR3 is TGCAGTGCTAGACCTGGGACTAGCGGGAGTTATACGCAGTATTTT.

This clonotype was seen only a few times. V is TRBV7-2 and J is TRBJ2-7; maybe TRBD2 (6 bases). The CDR3 has 14 amino acids. Germline CDR1 and CDR2: SGHTA and FQGNSA. Trimming pared 5 bases from V and 6 bases from J, leaving 17 bases between. CDR3 in amino acids: CASSPSPTSFEQYF. CDR3 nucleotide sequence: TGTGCCAGCAGCCCTAGCCCGACTAGTTTCGAGCAGTACTTC.

There are a few counts of this clonotype. The chain carries TRBV3-1 and TRBJ2-4; D remains ambiguous. Germline V lookup: CDR1 LGHDT, CDR2 YNNKEL (reference sequence). Trimming stripped 3 bases from V and 7 bases from J, with 4 bases between. The CDR3 contains 11 residues. Here the CDR3 reads CASSQRNIQYF. The CDR3 DNA reads as TGTGCCAGCAGCCAGAGGAACATTCAGTACTTC.

V gene TRBV7-8 combines with J gene TRBJ1-2, with 7 nucleotides matching TRBD1. After removal of 0 bases from V and 4 bases from J, the junction contained 5 bases not matched to a gene. The length of the CDR3 is 15 residues. Germline CDR1 reads SGHVS; CDR2 reads FQNEAQ. The CDR3 bases are TGTGCCAGCAGCTTAGCGGGACAGCTACTCTATGGCTACACCTTC. Its translation is CASSLAGQLLYGYTF.

The chain employs TRBV28 and TRBJ2-1, with TRBD2 matching 15 bases. After removal of 7 bases from V and 8 bases from J, the junction contained 12 bases not matched to a gene. From germline, CDR1 is MDHEN and CDR2 SYDVKM. CDR3 length: 17 amino acids. As DNA, the CDR3 is TGTGCCAGCAAAATCGGCGGACTAGCGGGAGGGCGGGATGAGCAGTTCTTC. The encoded protein is CASKIGGLAGGRDEQFF.

This clonotype was recorded many times. This chain connects TRBV21-1 to TRBJ1-5; the D call TRBD1 from the table was never checked on the DNA. TRBV21-1 is assigned pseudogene status. The CDR3 sequence is 16 residues long. This CDR3 is CASSKAGAASNQPQHF. The CDR3 nucleotides read TGTGCCAGCAGCAAAGCGGGGGCAGCTAGCAATCAGCCCCAGCATTTT.

The rearrangement links TRBV28 to TRBJ2-1; TRBD2 matches at 10 bases. Germline lookup yields CDR1 MDHEN and CDR2 SYDVKM. CDR3 length equals 16 residues. V lost 3 bases to trimming and J lost 8 bases; unmatched junction nucleotides: 10. In DNA, the CDR3 is TGTGCCAGCAGTTTCCCCCCTAGCGGGAGCCGGGATGAGCAGTTCTTC. This encodes CASSFPPSGSRDEQFF.

The chain is built from TRBV28 and TRBJ2-1; D perhaps matches TRBD1 (5 bases). The V and J ends lost 7 bases and 4 bases respectively, with 11 bases between them. Germline V lookup: CDR1 MDHEN, CDR2 SYDVKM. The CDR3 contains 13 residues. CDR3 sequence reads: CASTVGAYNEQFF. CDR3 nucleotide sequence: TGTGCCAGCACCGTAGGGGCTTACAATGAGCAGTTCTTC.

This clonotype was observed a few times. The chain links TRBV10-2 to TRBJ1-1; the D gene is possibly TRBD1 (6 bases). Germline CDR1 reads WSHSY; CDR2 reads SAAADI. The CDR3 extends over 14 amino acids. Trimming left V 6 bases short and J 5 bases short, with 16 bases between. In nucleotides, the CDR3 is TGCGCCAGCAGGAGGAACAGGGTCGGGACTGAAGCTTTCTTT. Translating gives CASRRNRVGTEAFF.

This clonotype was recorded a few times. The chain uses TRBV24-1 and TRBJ1-5; 7 nucleotides match TRBD1. Germline V lookup: CDR1 KGHDR, CDR2 SFDVKD. The V gene end was trimmed by 10 bases and the J gene end by 5 bases; junction bases not matched to a gene: 10. The CDR3 runs to 14 residues. The CDR3 sequence: CATPSLDRDQPQHF. DNA of the CDR3: TGTGCCACACCTTCGTTAGACAGGGATCAGCCCCAGCATTTT.

This clonotype was counted between two and nine times. The J gene is TRBJ2-1, the V gene TRBV6-1, with no clear D. The length of the CDR3 is 16 residues. Germline lookup yields CDR1 MNHNS and CDR2 SASEGT. V was trimmed by 7 bases and J by 6 bases, leaving 22 bases between them. The DNA for the CDR3 is TGTGCCAGCACCACCACCCGAGGCCGCTATACCAATGAGCAGTTCTTC. This gives the protein CASTTTRGRYTNEQFF.

The genes are TRBV18 and TRBJ2-1, with a tentative D call TRBD1 (6 bases). Per germline, CDR1 KGHSH and CDR2 LQKENI. The CDR3 consists of 16 residues. V dropped 4 bases and J dropped 2 bases, with 15 bases sitting between them. CDR3 nucleotides: TGTGCCAGCTCACTACTCGGGACATATACCTACAATGAGCAGTTCTTC. Protein product: CASSLLGTYTYNEQFF.

This sequence joins TRBV12-3 or TRBV12-4 and TRBJ2-2, with no clear D. This CDR3 region has 14 residues. V lost 5 bases to trimming and J lost 2 bases, with 9 bases between them. Here the CDR3 DNA reads TGTGCCAGCAGTCACCTGGATAACACCGGGGAGCTGTTTTTT. It yields the protein CASSHLDNTGELFF.

The gene calls are TRBV11-1 and TRBJ1-1; 11 nucleotides align to TRBD1. Germline assignment: CDR1 SGHAT and CDR2 FQDESV (reference sequence). The junction had 6 bases not matched to a gene; V was cut back by 5 bases and J by 1 base. The CDR3 is 16 residues long. As DNA, the CDR3 is TGTGCCAGCAGCCCCCGGACAGGGGGCGCGAACACTGAAGCTTTCTTT. Its translation: CASSPRTGGANTEAFF.

This chain uses TRBV14 with TRBJ2-7; D possibly corresponds to TRBD2 (6 bases). The V and J ends lost 9 bases and 3 bases respectively, with 15 bases between them. Germline V CDR1 and CDR2: SGHDN, FVKESK. This CDR3 region has 13 residues. CDR3 DNA: TGTGCCAGAATGCGGGATTCAGGCTACGAGCAGTACTTC. The encoded protein is CARMRDSGYEQYF.

This chain links TRBV30 with TRBJ2-7; 8 bases line up with TRBD1. Trimming removed 4 bases from V and 0 bases from J; junction bases left unmatched: 2. The CDR3 extends over 13 amino acids. Germline V gene data show CDR1 as GTSNPN and CDR2 as SVGIG (reference sequence). This CDR3 is CAWTTGASYEQYF. CDR3 DNA: TGTGCCTGGACGACAGGGGCCTCCTACGAGCAGTACTTC.

This clonotype was recorded a few times. This chain connects TRBV9 to TRBJ1-4; 8 bases are shared with TRBD1. The germline gives CDR1 SGDLS, CDR2 YYNGEE. V was pared by 3 bases and J by 8 bases, with 0 bases of the junction left unmatched. The CDR3 has 12 residues. This chain's CDR3 is CASSGQGEKLFF. The CDR3 DNA follows: TGTGCCAGCAGCGGACAGGGGGAAAAACTGTTTTTT.

The rearrangement uses TRBV12-3 or TRBV12-4 and TRBJ2-2; D gene unclear. Trimming removed 3 bases at V and 0 bases at J, with 8 bases between. This CDR3 region has 15 residues. CDR3 coding DNA: TGTGCCAGCAGTTTTGACTCAGCGAACACCGGGGAGCTGTTTTTT. It is translated as CASSFDSANTGELFF.

This clonotype was seen only a few times. The chain employs TRBV29-1 and TRBJ2-5; 12 nucleotides line up with TRBD2. The V gene's germline CDR1 is SQVTM and CDR2 ANQGSEA. CDR3 length: 14 residues. Germline trimming cut 7 bases from V and 5 bases from J; bases unmatched to any gene: 8. The CDR3 DNA is TGCAGCGCCCCCACTAGCGGGAGGACGGAGACCCAGTACTTC. Protein product: CSAPTSGRTETQYF.

This chain joins TRBV20-1 and TRBJ2-7; D gene unclear. The CDR3 extends over 11 amino acids. Germline V lookup: CDR1 DFQATT, CDR2 SNEGSKA (reference sequence). V dropped 7 bases and J dropped 3 bases, with 10 bases sitting between them. This CDR3 is CSVLTDYEQYF. CDR3 DNA: TGCAGTGTTCTAACAGACTACGAGCAGTACTTC.

V usage is TRBV7-2 and J usage is TRBJ2-7; D uncertain. This CDR3 region has 15 residues. The V and J ends lost 5 bases and 0 bases respectively, with 14 bases between them. Germline CDR1 SGHTA, CDR2 FQGNSA. CDR3 loop: CASSPGLRASYEQYF. The CDR3 DNA reads as TGTGCCAGCAGCCCCGGGTTGCGAGCCTCCTACGAGCAGTACTTC.

This clonotype has just a few counts. The CDR3 DNA sequence: TGTGCCACCAGTGATCCTGGTTCCTACAATGAGCAGTTCTTC. Its translation: CATSDPGSYNEQFF. The chain uses TRBV24-1 and TRBJ2-1; the D is unclear. Germline-derived CDR1 and CDR2 are KGHDR and SFDVKD. This CDR3 spans 14 amino acids. Deletions cut 3 bases from V and 1 base from J, with 6 bases between.

The gene calls are TRBV28 and TRBJ1-5, with 8 nucleotides matching TRBD1. The ends lost 6 bases at V and 3 bases at J; junction bases unmatched: 4. This CDR3 is 14 amino acids long. The germline CDR1 and CDR2 sequences are MDHEN and SYDVKM. The chain's CDR3 is CASRRTGINQPQHF. CDR3 nucleotides: TGTGCCAGCAGGAGGACAGGGATCAATCAGCCCCAGCATTTT.

This chain links TRBV12-3 or TRBV12-4 with TRBJ2-1; 11 nucleotides match TRBD2. The CDR3 has 18 amino acids. V dropped 4 bases and J dropped 7; count of bases not matched to a gene: 15. DNA for the CDR3: TGTGCCAGCAGTTCCTATAGCGGGAGGGCCTCTGGAGTGAATGAGCAGTTCTTC. Protein product: CASSSYSGRASGVNEQFF.

This clonotype came up a few times. The V and J genes are TRBV29-1 and TRBJ2-2; 7 bases line up with TRBD1. The V gene end was trimmed by 7 bases and the J gene end by 4 bases; junction bases not matched to a gene: 9. Germline V gene sequence: CDR1 SQVTM, CDR2 ANQGSEA. This CDR3 is built from 14 residues. CDR3 protein: CSAQWTGGTGELFF. DNA for the CDR3: TGCAGCGCTCAATGGACAGGCGGCACCGGGGAGCTGTTTTTT.